This TCR beta chain originates from a study of OX40 agonist ivuxolimab in advanced cancers. V lost 2 bases to trimming and J lost 5 bases, with 16 bases between them. This CDR3 comprises 15 residues. CDR1 is KGHSH, CDR2 LQKENI, per germline. Some clones are missing from TCRdb's copy, which holds only in-frame ones; the method was immunoSEQ multiplex PCR. The data contain roughly 69,000 clones, 70% to 90% of them singletons. The V gene is TRBV18, the J gene TRBJ2-7; D possibly corresponds to TRBD2 (6 bases). The sequence was collected from an adult with an advanced solid tumor such as melanoma, head and neck, liver or kidney cancer. The specimen was CD4+ or CD8+ T cells sorted from blood, collected in a trial of the OX40 agonist ivuxolimab. Here the CDR3 DNA reads TGTGCCAGCTCACCAATGAGCGGGCCCCCCCACGAGCAGTACTTC. Encoded protein: CASSPMSGPPHEQYF.